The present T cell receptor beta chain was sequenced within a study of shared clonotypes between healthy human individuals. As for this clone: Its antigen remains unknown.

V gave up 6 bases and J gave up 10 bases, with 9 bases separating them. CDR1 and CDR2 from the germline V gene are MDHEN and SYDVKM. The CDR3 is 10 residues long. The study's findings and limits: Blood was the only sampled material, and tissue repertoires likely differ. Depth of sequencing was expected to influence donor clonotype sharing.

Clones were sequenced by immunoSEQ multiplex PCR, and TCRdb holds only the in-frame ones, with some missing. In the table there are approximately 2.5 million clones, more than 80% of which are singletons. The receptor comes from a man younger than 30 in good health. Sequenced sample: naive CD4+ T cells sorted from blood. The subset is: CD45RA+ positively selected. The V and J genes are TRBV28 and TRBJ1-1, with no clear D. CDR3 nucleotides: TGTGCCAGCAGCGGCAGAGGAGCTTTCTTT. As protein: CASSGRGAFF.